The T cell receptor beta chain under discussion was sequenced for a study of T cell repertoires in ileal Crohn's disease (dated by TCRdb to between 2017 and 2020). Context from the whole study: The median duration of disease was roughly 7.6 years, and at the time of surgery around 32% of patients were active smokers. Every patient underwent surgery because of a complication, which was stricturing disease in 61% and penetrating disease in around 39%. Roughly half of the patients were given postoperative therapy, with 18 on anti-TNF agents and about a dozen on thiopurines. M6 samples consisted of neoterminal ileum biopsies collected during postoperative colonoscopy. The TCR repertoire was analysed in 55 to 70 patients with Crohn's disease drawn from a prospective multicentre cohort. The study was conducted in parallel with a multicentre cohort that was designed to identify predictors of early endoscopic recurrence following ileocolonic resection. Endoscopic postoperative recurrence was defined as a Rutgeerts score above i0. A total of roughly 170 mucosal samples from around 60 patients were sequenced, collected from several sites on the surgical specimen and at postoperative endoscopy.

Roughly 0.55 micrograms of biopsy DNA per sample were submitted for commercial TCRB immunosequencing. Adaptive Biotechnology amplified CDR3 regions from genomic DNA with a two-step multiplex PCR that controlled for amplification bias. The first PCR used primers for every V and J gene segment; the second PCR added barcodes and Illumina adapters. CDR3 libraries were sequenced using an Illumina instrument. For the original study's pipeline: Analysis combined the vendor-provided pipelines with custom analysis of raw data in R/Bioconductor under R version 3.3.0. Clonality, ranging from 0 to 1, was calculated as the inverse of the normalised Shannon entropy of all productive clones. The repertoire share taken up by the top 100 clones defined high-frequency clones, and only clones that passed a 95% confidence test were kept. Overlap between samples was measured with the Morisita-Horn index, while repertoire diversity was measured with the Simpson index. TCRdb mirrors the immuneACCESS table, restricted to in-frame sequences. Some clones are absent from its copies; in checked studies, under half trace to an unresolved V gene, and the reason for the others is unknown. V, J and clone size derive from that table, while D and trimming were established from the DNA sequence. In this sample the table shows about 13,000 clones, around two thirds of which occur a single time. The top ten constitute over 7% of the sample.

V is cut by 5 bases and J by 0 bases, and the space between the germline ends is 5 bases. Including the terminal cysteine and phenylalanine, the CDR3 comprises 13 residues. The entry retains the CDR3 DNA only, 39 bases that are in frame from base 1. For CDR1 and CDR2, the germline V gene (reference sequence) lists MNHNY and SVGAGI. What the study reported, not specific to this receptor: Sorted CD8 T cells carried more high-frequency clones than CD4 T cells, suggesting mucosal expansions were mainly CD8. Only a subgroup of patients, of unstated size, had their mucosal CD4 and CD8 T cells sorted and sequenced. Within the first year after surgery, the timing of postoperative endoscopy varied, and the median delay was around seven months. Higher percentages of high-frequency clones at the time of surgery were linked to endoscopic recurrence, and every patient with clonality above 26.8% (18/57) had recurrence. A significantly higher proportion of clonal expansions was observed in active smokers at surgery than in non-smokers (about 25% vs 20%, p=0.02).

As concerns this clone: The target of this receptor is not known. Base-call qualities are not available, and no considerably larger clone is one nucleotide away.

The time point tag for this specimen amounts to: neoterminal ileum biopsy at postoperative endoscopy, about 6 months after surgery. Adults with ileal or ileocolonic Crohn's disease and an indication for ileocolonic resection were eligible for inclusion. Whole ileal mucosal biopsies were stored frozen at -80°C before DNA extraction. Genomic DNA was isolated from frozen whole biopsies using a TRizol-based method, and the DNA was quantified with a NanoDrop 2000 spectrophotometer. The chain was built from TRBV6-6 and TRBJ1-3, with the D gene too uncertain to name. The sequencing sample was made of ileal tissue. This sequence was found in an adult with Crohn's disease. In nucleotides, the sequence is TGTGCCAGCAGTCCCGACTCTGGAAACACCATATATTTT. Its product reads: CASSPDSGNTIYF.